Below are 10 T cell receptor beta chains sequenced from a single sample in a study of CD8+ T cells in alopecia areata. As for treatment: oral pan-JAK inhibitor, 5-10 mg twice daily. After isolation, RNA underwent reverse transcription to generate cDNA as the sequencing template. Some clones are missing from TCRdb's copy, which holds only in-frame ones; the method was immunoSEQ multiplex PCR. The sample has approximately 210,000 clones; more than 55% are singletons. The sequencing here drew on CD4+ T cells sorted from blood, taken between weeks 43 and 45, from a patient treated with tofacitinib. The receptors shown here come from a human donor with alopecia areata.

The rearrangement joins TRBV5-4 to TRBJ1-1; possibly TRBD1 for D (5 bases). Looked up from germline, CDR1 is SGHNT and CDR2 is YYREEE (reference sequence). V was trimmed by 0 bases and J by 5 bases, leaving 11 bases between them. This CDR3 spans 14 amino acids. The CDR3 DNA reads TGTGCCAGCAGCTTGGTGGCAGGGAATACTGAAGCTTTCTTT. Amino acid sequence: CASSLVAGNTEAFF.

The chain is built from TRBV2 and TRBJ1-2, with 10 bases that match TRBD1. CDR3 length equals 15 residues. The V and J ends lost 8 bases and 8 bases, in that order; junction bases with no gene match: 14. The germline V gene has CDR1 SNHLY and CDR2 FYNNEI. CDR3 sequence: CASSETAGTGEGYTF. In nucleotides, the CDR3 is TGTGCCAGCTCGGAAACTGCCGGGACAGGGGAGGGCTACACCTTC. Supplemented by reference TRBV2 and TRBJ1-2, the full variable domain reads EPEVTQTPSHQVTQMGQEVILRCVPISNHLYFYWYRQILGQKVEFLVSFYNNEISEKSEIFDDQFSVERPDGSNFTLKIRSTKLEDSAMYFCASSETAGTGEGYTFGSGTRLTVV.

The CDR3 protein is CASSLGNRNNQPQHF. The CDR3 DNA sequence: TGTGCCAGCAGCTTGGGTAATAGGAACAATCAGCCCCAGCATTTT. The chain has TRBV11-2 and TRBJ1-5; D call uncertain. CDR3 length: 15 residues. V lost 3 bases and J 3 bases, leaving 12 bases between the germline ends. Germline V lookup: CDR1 SGHAT, CDR2 FQNNGV.

This clone was recorded a few times. The genes are TRBV29-1 and TRBJ2-2; D is perhaps TRBD2 (5 bases). Trimming cost V 5 bases and J 4 bases, with 11 bases left between them. CDR3 size: 13 residues. CDR1 is SQVTM and CDR2 is ANQGSEA in the germline V gene. CDR3 bases: TGCAGCGTTAGAGGGTCGTCCACCGGGGAGCTGTTTTTT. Its protein product is CSVRGSSTGELFF.

The chain links TRBV7-2 to TRBJ2-3; D is possibly TRBD2 (6 bases). Germline values: CDR1 SGHTA, CDR2 FQGNSA. CDR3 length: 14 amino acids. With 6 bases removed from V and 0 bases from J, the gap between germline ends came to 10 bases. The CDR3 nucleotides are TGTGCCAGCAGAATACTAGCTAGCACAGATACGCAGTATTTT. Protein: CASRILASTDTQYF.

This clone was seen only once. The chain is built from TRBV5-1 and TRBJ1-6; D not certain. The CDR3 sequence is 15 residues long. The V end lost 0 bases, the J end lost 7 bases, and 11 bases lay between the germline ends. The germline CDR1 and CDR2 sequences are SGHRS and YFSETQ. CDR3 in amino acids: CASSLDGVRNSPLHF. The CDR3 DNA follows: TGCGCCAGCAGCTTGGACGGGGTAAGGAATTCACCCCTCCACTTT. Full variable domain (remainder filled in from reference TRBV5-1 and TRBJ1-6): KAGVTQTPRYLIKTRGQQVTLSCSPISGHRSVSWYQQTPGQGLQFLFEYFSETQRNKGNFPGRFSGRQFSNSRSEMNVSTLELGDSALYLCASSLDGVRNSPLHFGNGTRLTVT.

This chain connects TRBV30 to TRBJ1-2, with D possibly matching TRBD1 (6 bases). The V gene's germline CDR1 is GTSNPN and CDR2 SVGIG (reference sequence). CDR3 length equals 11 residues. V gave up 5 bases and J gave up 8 bases, with 12 bases separating them. The chain's CDR3 is CAWQGREGYTF. As DNA, the CDR3 is TGTGCCTGGCAGGGGCGAGAGGGCTACACCTTC.

This clone has just a few counts. Written as DNA, the CDR3 is TGTGCCAGCAGCTTAGCGAGGAATACGCAGTATTTT. Its translation: CASSLARNTQYF. V usage is TRBV11-2 and J usage is TRBJ2-3, with D unresolved. V was cut by 1 base and J by 7 bases, with 6 bases left in between. The CDR3 totals 12 residues. CDR1 and CDR2 from the germline V gene are SGHAT and FQNNGV.

CDR3 amino acids: CASAPRRGETGELFF. The DNA for the CDR3 is TGTGCCAGCGCCCCCCGCCGCGGGGAGACCGGGGAGCTGTTTTTT. The rearrangement joins TRBV7-3 to TRBJ2-2; perhaps TRBD2 as D (6 bases). This CDR3 contains 15 residues. Germline assignment: CDR1 SGHTA and CDR2 FQGTGA. The V gene lost 8 bases and the J gene lost 5 bases, with 18 bases spanning the gap.

The chain is built from TRBV5-1 and TRBJ2-7; 15 bases line up with TRBD2. V lost 3 bases and J lost 0; bases outside the gene matches: 4. Per the germline V gene, CDR1 is SGHRS and CDR2 is YFSETQ. CDR3 size: 17 residues. CDR3 amino acids: CASSYGTSGGPSYEQYF. In DNA form, the CDR3 reads TGCGCCAGCAGCTACGGGACTAGCGGGGGGCCCTCCTACGAGCAGTACTTC.